The 23 T cell receptor beta chains below were found in one sample sequenced in a study of OX40 agonist ivuxolimab in advanced cancers. Sequencing used immunoSEQ multiplex PCR; TCRdb keeps in-frame clones, though not all of them. Here the sample spans 75,000 to 100,000 clones, more than 75% being singletons. Source: CD4+ or CD8+ T cells sorted from blood, taken in a trial of the OX40 agonist ivuxolimab. The receptors come from an adult with an advanced solid tumor such as melanoma, head and neck, liver or kidney cancer.

The V call is TRBV2, the J call TRBJ1-1; 10 positions agree with TRBD1. The CDR3 is made up of 15 amino acids. The ends lost 6 bases at V and 1 base at J; junction bases unmatched: 5. The germline gives CDR1 SNHLY, CDR2 FYNNEI. The chain's CDR3 is CASSGQGERNTEAFF. The CDR3 coding sequence is TGTGCCAGCAGCGGACAGGGGGAACGGAACACTGAAGCTTTCTTT.

The chain recombines TRBV6-1 with TRBJ1-2, with 7 bases lining up with TRBD1. This CDR3 has 14 amino acids. Germline V gene lookup returns CDR1 MNHNS and CDR2 SASEGT. Losses at the gene ends were 10 bases for V and 2 bases for J; bases not matched to a gene: 10. The CDR3 DNA reads TGTGCCACCGGTGTACAGGGGTCAAACTATGGCTACACCTTC. This codes for CATGVQGSNYGYTF.

The CDR3 DNA reads as TGTGCCAGTACCATCGGGACCGTGAACACTGAAGCTTTCTTT. It codes for CASTIGTVNTEAFF. The gene calls are TRBV19 and TRBJ1-1, with D tentatively TRBD1 (5 bases). Germline loops: CDR1 LNHDA, CDR2 SQIVND (reference sequence). CDR3 length equals 14 residues. V dropped 7 bases and J dropped 0 bases, with 12 bases sitting between them.

This chain uses TRBV7-2 with TRBJ1-5; D is unresolved. In germline, CDR1 is SGHTA, CDR2 FQGNSA. V lost 1 base and J lost 7, with 14 bases in between. The length of the CDR3 is 15 residues. CDR3 nucleotides: TGTGCCAGCAGCTTAGTGTCCGGGGTGGAGCAGCCCCAGCATTTT. Amino acid sequence: CASSLVSGVEQPQHF.

The CDR3 bases are TGTGCCAGCAGCCAAGAAATAACAGGGAGCTCCTACGAGCAGTACTTC. Translating it yields CASSQEITGSSYEQYF. This chain links TRBV4-2 with TRBJ2-7; D perhaps matches TRBD1 (6 bases). This CDR3 has 16 amino acids. V was shortened by 0 bases and J by 0 bases, with 12 bases between the two germline ends. Germline-derived CDR1 and CDR2 are LGHNA and YNFKEQ.

V gene TRBV5-1 combines with J gene TRBJ2-1, with 12 bases aligning to TRBD2. The CDR3 runs 17 residues. Germline CDR1 SGHRS, CDR2 YFSETQ. J was trimmed by 4 bases and V by 2 bases; bases with no gene match: 7. In DNA form, the CDR3 reads TGCGCCAGCAGCTTTATTCTAGCGGGAGGGGAATACAATGAGCAGTTCTTC. Residues: CASSFILAGGEYNEQFF.

The V call is TRBV5-1, the J call TRBJ2-7, with D maybe TRBD2 (5 bases). Germline V gene lookup returns CDR1 SGHRS and CDR2 YFSETQ. The length of the CDR3 is 18 residues. With 2 bases removed from V and 1 base from J, the gap between germline ends came to 22 bases. The chain's CDR3 is CASSLASSAGESSYEQYF. The CDR3 DNA is TGCGCCAGCAGCTTAGCCAGTTCCGCCGGGGAGAGTTCCTACGAGCAGTACTTC.

This sequence joins TRBV28 and TRBJ2-7, with D perhaps TRBD1 (6 bases). The germline CDR1 and CDR2 sequences are MDHEN and SYDVKM. The CDR3 length is 14 residues. V was clipped by 3 bases and J by 4 bases, with 13 bases between them. The CDR3 region has the DNA TGTGCCAGCAGTTTCCCCCAGAGGGGGTACGAGCAGTACTTC. As protein: CASSFPQRGYEQYF. The full variable domain, its missing parts supplied by reference TRBV28 and TRBJ2-7, is DVKVTQSSRYLVKRTGEKVFLECVQDMDHENMFWYRQDPGLGLRLIYFSYDVKMKEKGDIPEGYSVSREKKERFSLILESASTNQTSMYLCASSFPQRGYEQYFGPGTRLTVT.

This clone was seen only once. The J gene is TRBJ2-7, the V gene TRBV4-3; 9 bases align to TRBD1. The CDR3 is made up of 15 amino acids. Germline assignment: CDR1 LGHNA and CDR2 YSLEER. Trimming at V came to 0 bases and at J to 4 bases, leaving 4 bases not matched to a gene. The CDR3: CASSQDRGQGYEQYF. Written as DNA, the CDR3 is TGCGCCAGCAGCCAAGATAGGGGACAGGGTTACGAGCAGTACTTC.

The V call is TRBV7-3, the J call TRBJ2-3; 9 bases line up with TRBD2. Losses at the gene ends were 4 bases for V and 4 bases for J; bases not matched to a gene: 3. The CDR3 length is 14 residues. Germline CDR1 is SGHTA and CDR2 is FQGTGA. The CDR3 loop is CASSSLAGADTQYF. The DNA of the CDR3 is TGTGCCAGCAGCTCCTTAGCGGGAGCAGATACGCAGTATTTT.

The rearrangement links TRBV11-2 to TRBJ2-7; possibly TRBD2 for D (5 bases). The V gene lost 2 bases and the J gene lost 0 bases, with 11 bases spanning the gap. From germline, CDR1 is SGHAT and CDR2 FQNNGV. This CDR3 region has 15 residues. CDR3 DNA sequence: TGTGCCAGCAGCTTAACGATTGGGAGCTCCTACGAGCAGTACTTC. Encoded protein: CASSLTIGSSYEQYF. Variable domain in full (rest from reference TRBV11-2 and TRBJ2-7): EAGVAQSPRYKIIEKRQSVAFWCNPISGHATLYWYQQILGQGPKLLIQFQNNGVVDDSQLPKDRFSAERLKGVDSTLKIQPAKLEDSAVYLCASSLTIGSSYEQYFGPGTRLTVT.

Worth noting for this clone: This sample includes further DNA sequences coding for the same CDR3. The chain combines TRBV18 with TRBJ2-1; 13 bases match TRBD2. The CDR3 consists of 16 residues. CDR1 and CDR2 (germline): KGHSH, LQKENI. The V gene end was trimmed by 1 base and the J gene end by 6 bases; junction bases not matched to a gene: 3. CDR3 in DNA: TGTGCCAGCTCACCACGGACTAGCGGGAGCTTCAATGAGCAGTTCTTC. Its protein is CASSPRTSGSFNEQFF.

Only a few counts were recorded for this clone. The rearrangement links TRBV2 to TRBJ2-1; TRBD1 is a possible D gene (6 bases). The CDR3 totals 13 residues. V was cut by 7 bases and J by 4 bases, with 11 bases left in between. Germline values: CDR1 SNHLY, CDR2 FYNNEI. The CDR3 coding sequence is TGTGCCAGCACTACCGGGACATACAATGAGCAGTTCTTC. It codes for CASTTGTYNEQFF.

The V gene is TRBV6-5, the J gene TRBJ1-3; D unresolved. This CDR3 contains 16 residues. Per germline, CDR1 MNHEY and CDR2 SVGAGI. V lost 0 bases, J lost 0 bases, and 9 bases lay in between. CDR3 coding DNA: TGTGCCAGCAGTTACTCGACGCGGGGCTCTGGAAACACCATATATTTT. Its protein is CASSYSTRGSGNTIYF.

The chain has TRBV30 and TRBJ1-4; possible D gene TRBD1, 6 bases. Trimming took off 5 bases at V and 4 bases at J, with 8 bases between the two ends. The CDR3 runs to 12 residues. CDR1 is GTSNPN, CDR2 SVGIG, per germline (reference sequence). The CDR3 sequence is CAWGQINEKLFF. Written as DNA, the CDR3 is TGTGCCTGGGGACAGATTAATGAAAAACTGTTTTTT.

Only one count was recorded for this clone. The chain employs TRBV7-2 and TRBJ2-7; 8 bases fit TRBD1. The CDR3 sequence is 14 residues long. V lost 4 bases, J lost 1 base, and 3 bases stayed unmatched. Germline CDR1 is SGHTA and CDR2 is FQGNSA. CDR3 residues: CASSSGTGSYEQYF. CDR3 coding DNA: TGTGCCAGCAGCTCCGGGACAGGATCCTACGAGCAGTACTTC.

J is TRBJ1-3 and V is TRBV7-2; no reliable D call. CDR3 length: 14 amino acids. V was trimmed by 3 bases and J by 5 bases, leaving 11 bases between them. Germline V CDR1 and CDR2: SGHTA, FQGNSA. The CDR3 DNA is TGTGCCAGCAGCTTTAGTGCGTCCAGAAACACCATATATTTT. This encodes CASSFSASRNTIYF.

The V and J genes are TRBV20-1 and TRBJ2-7; D is ambiguous. In germline, CDR1 is DFQATT, CDR2 SNEGSKA (reference sequence). CDR3 length: 11 amino acids. V lost 3 bases, J lost 7 bases, and 10 bases lay in between. CDR3 coding DNA: TGCAGTGCTAGTGGGGTGGGGGAGCAGTACTTC. This translates into CSASGVGEQYF.

The CDR3 reads CAWSVPDTQYF. The DNA of the CDR3 is TGTGCCTGGAGTGTTCCGGATACGCAGTATTTT. V gene TRBV30 combines with J gene TRBJ2-3; no reliable D call. CDR1 and CDR2 from the germline V gene are GTSNPN and SVGIG (reference sequence). The CDR3 contains 11 residues. The V and J ends lost 0 bases and 6 bases respectively, with 4 bases between them.

V is TRBV5-4 and J is TRBJ1-4; 9 bases are a match to TRBD1. CDR3 size: 16 residues. CDR1 is SGHNT and CDR2 is YYREEE in the germline V gene (reference sequence). Trimming took 3 bases from V and 8 from J; bases not matched to a gene: 11. The DNA of the CDR3 is TGTGCCAGCAGCTCGTCCTACAGGGGGCCTTACGAAAAACTGTTTTTT. Protein sequence: CASSSSYRGPYEKLFF.

CDR3 residues: CASSRPSSGTPSYEQYF. For the CDR3, the DNA is TGCGCCAGCAGCCGCCCATCTAGCGGTACACCCTCCTACGAGCAGTACTTC. This sequence joins TRBV4-1 and TRBJ2-7; 7 nucleotides align to TRBD2. This CDR3 region has 17 residues. Unmatched junction bases numbered 12, after V lost 4 bases and J lost 0 bases. From germline, CDR1 is MGHRA and CDR2 YSYEKL.

Here the CDR3 DNA reads TGTGCCAGCAGTGAACCCCCGGGACAAAACTCCTACGAGCAGTACTTC. Translation: CASSEPPGQNSYEQYF. V usage is TRBV25-1 and J usage is TRBJ2-7; tentatively, D is TRBD1 (6 bases). V was pared by 2 bases and J by 0 bases, with 14 bases between. In germline, CDR1 is MGHDK, CDR2 SYGVNS. The CDR3 is 16 amino acids.

V usage is TRBV5-1 and J usage is TRBJ1-2; D not resolved. The CDR3 length is 15 residues. Germline V gene data show CDR1 as SGHRS and CDR2 as YFSETQ. The V end lost 0 bases, the J end lost 3 bases, and 12 bases lay between the germline ends. The CDR3 loop reads CASSLDPGSHYGYTF. The DNA of the CDR3 is TGCGCCAGCAGCTTGGACCCCGGGTCCCACTATGGCTACACCTTC.